The present T cell receptor beta chain was sequenced within a study of shared clonotypes between healthy human individuals. Study as a whole: A couple of women and a few men aged 18 to 49 served as donors.

Roughly 82 million PBMCs served as the genomic DNA source for unsorted samples. As handled by the study authors: Filtering differed, since immunoSEQ gave only junction sequences and no quality scores. Using immunoSEQ multiplex PCR, the repertoire was profiled, and TCRdb retains in-frame clones only, with some absent. The V and J calls and clone size are taken from that table; D and trimming were inferred from the DNA. Of fewer than 700,000 clones listed, about 80% are singletons. Germline-derived CDR1 and CDR2 are SQVTM and ANQGSEA. The CDR3 spans 11 residues. The V end lost 4 bases, the J end lost 8 bases, and 9 bases lay between the germline ends. Overall study findings and caveats: There were few donors, and this limited the genetic and exposure-history diversity represented.

A note on this clone: Its cognate antigen is unknown.

This TCR came from a woman between 40 and 55 years old in good health. Some clones in this sample may be carry-over from other donors' samples. Sequencing was carried out using PBMCs. The chain employs TRBV29-1 and TRBJ1-3; possibly TRBD1 for D (6 bases). This chain's CDR3 is CSVGQADTIYF. CDR3 DNA sequence: TGCAGCGTTGGACAGGCGGACACCATATATTTT.